The clone carrying this T cell receptor beta chain was picked up one time. What it binds is not known. The source of the sample is a study of T-cell memory formation after mild COVID-19. V lost 6 bases to trimming and J lost 0 bases; unmatched junction nucleotides: 11. Germline assignment: CDR1 LGHDT and CDR2 YNNKEL (reference sequence). The CDR3 extends over 16 amino acids. Broader study findings: Nothing showed for sure that second-wave clones peaking on day 37 were SARS-CoV-2 specific. Mainly in CM and EM were contracting CD4+ clones; CD8+ were in EMRA.

TCRdb fed the 5' RACE reads into MiXCR, producing one record per CDR3 protein. Here the sample spans 470,000 or so distinct CDR3 sequences, 15% to 25% being singletons. The V and J genes are TRBV3-1 and TRBJ2-7; TRBD1 matches 7 bases. Sequencing was performed on PBMCs or a T cell subset sorted from them (not recorded which). The receptor's source is an adult woman who had mild COVID-19 (a few samples of this study predate the infection). Cell type and time point are not known. CDR3 coding DNA: TGTGCCAGCAGACCTAAGCAGGGGGACGTCTCCTACGAGCAGTACTTC. This encodes CASRPKQGDVSYEQYF.